This T cell receptor (beta chain) was retrieved from a study of shared clonotypes between healthy human individuals (TCRdb year 2020). Context from the whole study: A few men and a couple of women, aged 18 to 49 years, made up the cohort. For each donor, three plates each were used for CD4 naive and CD4 memory, two plates were used for CD8 naive, and one plate was used for CD8 memory. To increase sequencing depth and limit assay-specific biases, TCR repertoire library preparation and sequencing were carried out by different laboratories using diverse techniques. To estimate repertoire size and how much clonotypes are shared between individuals, the study performed deep sequencing of blood TCR repertoires from five healthy adults. Each donor's leukapheresis produced roughly between about 0.9 and 9.5 billion PBMCs. The full study reports these points: Pairwise subsampling indicated that sequencing depth was expected to affect the degree of clonotype sharing among donors. Naive subsets generally had larger estimated clonotype richness than memory subsets did. Sampling was restricted to blood, and TCR repertoires in tissues likely differ from the TCR repertoires found in blood. Clonotypes shared by all four sorted-subset donors showed higher generation probabilities than non-shared clonotypes. Even with the large sequencing depth, rarefaction of the sorted-subset datasets indicated that sequencing was incomplete. When several donors were compared, the shared fraction of clonotypes was around 5% for naive CD4, around 3.6% for naive CD8, roughly 2.5% for memory CD4, and 0.4% for memory CD8. The small number of donors limited the genetic and exposure-history diversity represented.

TCR CDR3 regions were amplified from genomic DNA by multiplex PCR using the deep immunoSEQ assay. Genomic DNA extracted from each cell subset was distributed evenly over all wells of several immunoSEQ 96-well plates, and each plate served as one replicate. For sorted subsets, roughly 200 ng of genomic DNA, equivalent to around 30,000 T cell genomes, went into each replicate PCR. Purified libraries were measured with a Qubit 3.0 fluorometer, size-checked on a Bioanalyzer 2100, and measured again with the KAPA Library Quantification kit. A separate single-read 150-cycle Illumina NextSeq 550 flow cell was used to sequence each immunoSEQ 96-well plate. Per the original workflow: The immunoSEQ output contained only junctional sequences without quality scores, so filtering could not match that applied to full-length reads. Sequences were annotated with PyIR, a Python wrapper for IgBLAST v1.9, and V/J genes and CDR3 were assigned using IMGT germline references. Reads were filtered out if the reads had weak V/J assignments (E-value above 1e-6), no CDR3, stop codons, out-of-frame junctions, or ambiguous translated residues. V3J clonotypes were defined as sequences sharing the same inferred V gene, J gene, and CDR3 amino acid sequence. Percentage overlap between repertoires was computed as shared unique clonotypes divided by the size of the smaller repertoire. Three approaches were used to assess repertoire richness: RTK rarefaction, the Chao1 estimator, and Recon v2.1 estimates of unobserved clonotypes. OLGA was used to compute generation probabilities for all TCRbeta clonotypes that the gDNA method yielded from a few donors. Entries here come from immuneACCESS through TCRdb and include only in-frame sequences with V and J called. Some clones fail to appear in such tables; in the studies checked, an unresolved V gene covers under half of the shortfall, and the cause of the remainder is unknown. The DNA gave D and trimming, while V, J and clone size come from that table. The sample profile shows 2 million to 2.5 million clones; more than 90% of them were found once. Around 0.13% of the sample is taken by the ten largest.

Note on this clone: Its target antigen remains unknown. No much larger clone is present one base from it, and per-base qualities are unavailable.

Donors were healthy HIV-negative adults with no recently reported acute infections or vaccinations. Every donor was a Caucasian adult living in Nashville, Tennessee, USA. CD4+ T cells were enriched by magnetic negative selection, after which naive cells were positively selected on CD45RA and the negative fraction was taken as the memory subset. Blood was collected by leukapheresis, and PBMCs were isolated by Ficoll-Histopaque density gradient centrifugation and then cryopreserved in liquid nitrogen vapor phase. Purity and quantity of every magnetically sorted T cell population were checked by analytical flow cytometry. Genomic DNA was isolated from each sorted fraction and quantified by UV absorbance on a Nanodrop 2000c. V drops 3 bases and J drops 2 bases, leaving 11 bases in between. The CDR3 contains 16 residues, cysteine and phenylalanine counted. Of the read, only the CDR3 DNA is kept; its 48 bases are in frame from base 1. Per the germline V gene, KGHSH is the CDR1 and LQKENI is the CDR2.

The sample taken for sequencing was naive CD4+ T cells sorted from blood. Explained via the paper, the cell subset or site label denotes: CD45RA+ positively selected. The sequence was collected from a man between 18 and 29 years old in good health. The rearrangement joined TRBV18 to TRBJ1-6, with TRBD1 as a weak D call on 5 bases. The DNA sequence is TGTGCCAGCTCACCCCAGAGGGGCCCCTATAATTCACCCCTCCACTTT. The encoded protein is CASSPQRGPYNSPLHF.